This T cell receptor beta chain was retrieved from a study of vaccination and CD4 T cells after COVID-19 (dated by TCRdb to 2021 to 2024). About the study as a whole: Six males and four females were included in the convalescent cohort, with two Hispanic individuals, seven Caucasians, two Asians and one multiracial person represented. Each participant got two doses of either the Pfizer-BioNTech BNT162b2 vaccine (n=8) or the Moderna mRNA-1273 vaccine (n=2). Post-COVID blood samples were collected from convalescent patients a median of roughly 100 days after diagnosis, with a range of about 35 to 170 days. Post-vaccine blood samples were taken a median of 72 days after the second vaccine dose, with a range of about 14 to 241 days. Control cultures received a CEFX viral epitope pool as the positive control, an HIV-1 Nef peptide pool as the negative control, or no peptide. In under twelve COVID-19 convalescent patients and 4 infection-naive healthy vaccine recipients, researchers compared the spike-specific CD4+ TCR repertoire from before mRNA vaccination with the repertoire from after. Overlapping spike peptide pools from SARS-CoV-2 and from the common cold coronaviruses HCoV-NL63, HCoV-OC43 and HCoV-229E were used as culture stimuli. On the study overall, not on this receptor specifically: Of the vaccine-specific clones in convalescent patients, 304 of 307, or nearly all, reacted only to SARS-CoV-2 spike and did not cross-react with common cold coronaviruses. The median number of SARS-CoV-2-reactive clonotypes rose from 20 to 25 after infection to roughly 40 after vaccination, but the change was not significant. The number of convalescent patients in the study was relatively small, and the study did not examine early timepoints following natural infection. Among convalescent patients, a median approximately 88% of the SARS-CoV-2-reactive clones seen after vaccination appeared only after vaccination, which suggests priming specific to the vaccine.

Worth noting for this clonotype: Its antigen is unknown. Base qualities are missing; no much larger clone stands one base away.

The method was PCR. DNA from cultured CD4+ T cells underwent TCR sequencing with the Oncomine TCR Beta short-read assay at the Johns Hopkins FTIC core. The QIAamp micro DNA kit was used to extract genomic DNA from the cultured CD4+ T cells. The Oncomine TCR Beta libraries from cultured CD4+ T cells were pooled using unique dual indexes and then sequenced on an Illumina iSeq 100. Concerning the study's data processing: Non-productive sequences were removed, and CDR3s not starting with C, not ending with F or W, or shorter than 7 amino acids were discarded. The MANAFEST web application was used to identify antigen-specific clonotypes by comparing peptide-stimulated wells against reference wells and other culture wells. An FDR below 0.05, an odds ratio above 5, and a productive frequency above 0.1% in at least two of three replicate wells were required for clones to be considered positive. Clonotypes that were significantly expanded in both SARS-CoV-2 spike wells and at least one common cold coronavirus spike condition were defined as cross-reactive. Levenshtein distances (stringdist) and unrooted phylogenetic trees (ape) in R version 3.6.1 were used to assess CDR3 homology. TCRdb reran the public reads through fastp at Q25 and MiXCR, keeping productive beta chains. Identical CDR3 proteins give one entry, which carries the most common genes and DNA. The V and J calls follow TCRdb's processing rather than the paper's. The sample table shows about 25,000 distinct CDR3 sequences, and over 55% are seen once. Of the sample, roughly 17% is held by the ten largest clones.

Interpreted using the paper, the treatment or condition label stands for: approximately nine-day PBMC culture with coronavirus spike peptide pools or control peptides (ViraFEST assay). To expand antigen-specific T cells with peptide pools and then pick out the expanded clonotypes through TCR sequencing, the study relied on the ViraFEST assay. Negative nucleocapsid antibody tests taken both before and after vaccination confirmed that the healthy vaccine recipients had no prior SARS-CoV-2 infection. Each well held around 1.9 million PBMCs cultured with approximately 10 ug/ml peptide pools in IMDM containing approximately 5% human AB serum and 9.5 to 10 IU/ml IL-2. Half of the culture medium was replaced with fresh IL-2-containing medium on days 3 and 7. CD4+ T cells were isolated after approximately eleven days of culture through negative selection using the EasySep CD4+ T cell isolation kit. Ficoll-Paque Plus gradient centrifugation was used to isolate PBMCs from whole blood, and the isolated PBMCs were then either used fresh or cryopreserved at -140C. In general, triplicate wells were set up for every culture condition.

For this chain, trimming is 7 bases at the V end and 2 bases at the J end, and the number of junction bases without a gene match is 5. The CDR3 spans 13 residues, from the cysteine through the phenylalanine. The entry retains the CDR3 DNA only, 39 bases that are in frame from base 1. Looking up the germline V gene (reference sequence) yields CDR1 DFQATT and CDR2 SNEGSKA. Sequencing was performed on CD4+ T cells from blood, cultured in vitro, taken after SARS-CoV-2 vaccination. The chain was built from TRBV20-1 and TRBJ2-5; TRBD2 lines up with 9 middle nucleotides. The TCR comes from a human donor who received a COVID-19 vaccine. The bases are TGCAGTGGGGCTAGCGGGGTACAAGAGACCCAGTACTTC. Its coded protein is CSGASGVQETQYF.